This T cell receptor (beta chain) stems from a study of blood T cell repertoires in COVID-19. On the study more broadly: From T cells, B-cell-depleted T cells, or PBMCs came the material, which was cDNA or gDNA.

Original processing methods: Amplification with reference gene primers provided the estimates of nucleated cell counts. Sequenced by immunoSEQ multiplex PCR; TCRdb stores in-frame clones only, minus some. The D gene and trimming were derived from the DNA, and the V and J assignments and clone size from that table. The sample shows tens of thousands of clones, roughly 92% of them seen only once. Seattle enrolled patients during active infection and tracked them longitudinally. Germline V lookup: CDR1 MNHEY, CDR2 SMNVEV (reference sequence). V shed 6 bases and J shed 5 bases, with 14 bases lying between them. The CDR3 spans 14 residues.

Specimen: peripheral blood. The chain links TRBV27 to TRBJ1-5, with a possible D match to TRBD1 (6 bases). This TCR derives from a man aged 45-65 years with COVID-19, enrolled during active disease. CDR3 bases: TGTGCCAGCAGATCTATCAGGGGTCATCAGCCCCAGCATTTT. Translation: CASRSIRGHQPQHF.